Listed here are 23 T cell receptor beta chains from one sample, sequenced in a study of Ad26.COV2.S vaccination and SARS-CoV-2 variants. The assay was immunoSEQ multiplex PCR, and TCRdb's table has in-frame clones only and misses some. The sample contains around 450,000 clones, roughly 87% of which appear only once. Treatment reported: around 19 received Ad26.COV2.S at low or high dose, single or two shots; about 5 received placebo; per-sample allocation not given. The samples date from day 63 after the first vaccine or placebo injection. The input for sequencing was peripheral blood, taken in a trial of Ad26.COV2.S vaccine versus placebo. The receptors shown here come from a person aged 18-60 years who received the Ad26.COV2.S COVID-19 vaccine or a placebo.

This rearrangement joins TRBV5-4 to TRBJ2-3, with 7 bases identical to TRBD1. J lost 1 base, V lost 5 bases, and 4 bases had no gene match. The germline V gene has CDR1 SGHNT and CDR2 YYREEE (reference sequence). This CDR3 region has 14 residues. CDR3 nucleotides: TGTGCCAGCAGAACCACAGGGGGCACAGATACGCAGTATTTT. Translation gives CASRTTGGTDTQYF.

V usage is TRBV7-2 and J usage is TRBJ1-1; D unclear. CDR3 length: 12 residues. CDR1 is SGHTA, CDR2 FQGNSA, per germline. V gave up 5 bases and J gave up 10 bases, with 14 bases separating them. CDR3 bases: TGTGCCAGCAGCCCAGTCCGACGAACAGCTTTCTTT. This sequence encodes CASSPVRRTAFF.

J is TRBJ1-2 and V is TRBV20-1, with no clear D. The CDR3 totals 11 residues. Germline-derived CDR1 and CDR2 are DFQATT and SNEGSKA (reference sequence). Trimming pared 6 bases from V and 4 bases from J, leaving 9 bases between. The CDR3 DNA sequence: TGCAGTGCGCAAGTTTCCTATGGCTACACCTTC. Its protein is CSAQVSYGYTF.

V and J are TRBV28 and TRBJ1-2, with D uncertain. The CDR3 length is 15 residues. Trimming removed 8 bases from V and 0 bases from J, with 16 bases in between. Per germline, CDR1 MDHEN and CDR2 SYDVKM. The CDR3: CASSFRRDTNYGYTF. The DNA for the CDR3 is TGTGCCAGCTCTTTCCGTCGGGATACTAACTATGGCTACACCTTC.

CDR3 in amino acids: CASRRQGGSYEQYF. The CDR3 DNA reads as TGTGCCAGCAGACGACAGGGGGGCTCCTACGAGCAGTACTTC. The rearrangement joins TRBV28 to TRBJ2-7; 9 nucleotides align to TRBD1. In germline, CDR1 is MDHEN, CDR2 SYDVKM. V gave up 6 bases and J gave up 0 bases; unmatched junction bases: 3. This CDR3 is built from 14 residues.

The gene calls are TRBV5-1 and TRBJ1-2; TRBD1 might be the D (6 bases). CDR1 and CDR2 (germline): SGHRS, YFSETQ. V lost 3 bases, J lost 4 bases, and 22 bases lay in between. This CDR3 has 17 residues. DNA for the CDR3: TGCGCCAGCAGCTCTAAACTCGGGGGCGCGGTGGGCTATGGCTACACCTTC. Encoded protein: CASSSKLGGAVGYGYTF. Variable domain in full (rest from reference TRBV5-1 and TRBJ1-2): KAGVTQTPRYLIKTRGQQVTLSCSPISGHRSVSWYQQTPGQGLQFLFEYFSETQRNKGNFPGRFSGRQFSNSRSEMNVSTLELGDSALYLCASSSKLGGAVGYGYTFGSGTRLTVV.

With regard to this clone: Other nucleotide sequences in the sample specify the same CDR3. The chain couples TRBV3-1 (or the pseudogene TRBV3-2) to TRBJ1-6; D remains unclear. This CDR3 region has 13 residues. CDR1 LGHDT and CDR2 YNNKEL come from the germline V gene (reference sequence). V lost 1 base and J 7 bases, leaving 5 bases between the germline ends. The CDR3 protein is CASSQGWNSPLHF. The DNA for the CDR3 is TGTGCCAGCAGCCAAGGATGGAATTCACCCCTCCACTTT.

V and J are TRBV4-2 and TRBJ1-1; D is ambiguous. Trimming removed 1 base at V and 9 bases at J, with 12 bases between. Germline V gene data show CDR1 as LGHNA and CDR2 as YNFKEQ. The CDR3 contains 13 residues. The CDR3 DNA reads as TGTGCCAGCAGCCAAGGGGTCGGCAACAAAGCTTTCTTT. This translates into CASSQGVGNKAFF.

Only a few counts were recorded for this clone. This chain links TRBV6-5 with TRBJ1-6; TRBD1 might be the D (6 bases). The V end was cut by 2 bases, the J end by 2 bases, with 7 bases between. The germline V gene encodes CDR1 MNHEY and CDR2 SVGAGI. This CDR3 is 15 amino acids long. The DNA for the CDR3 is TGTGCCAGCAGTTACAGGACAGCCTATAATTCACCCCTCCACTTT. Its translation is CASSYRTAYNSPLHF.

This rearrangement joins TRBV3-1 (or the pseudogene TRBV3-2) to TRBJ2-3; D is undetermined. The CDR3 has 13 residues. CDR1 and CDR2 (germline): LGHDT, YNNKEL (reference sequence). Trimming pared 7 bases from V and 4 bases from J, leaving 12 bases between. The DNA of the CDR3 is TGTGCCAGCATGGGTGAGTTAGCAGATACGCAGTATTTT. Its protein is CASMGELADTQYF.

The CDR3 loop is CSVFDSRYGYTF. The CDR3 DNA follows: TGCAGCGTCTTCGACAGTCGGTATGGCTACACCTTC. V gene TRBV29-1 combines with J gene TRBJ1-2; D is possibly TRBD1 (5 bases). This CDR3 region has 12 residues. V lost 6 bases, J lost 5 bases, and 13 bases lay in between. Germline assignment: CDR1 SQVTM and CDR2 ANQGSEA. The variable domain in full, completed from reference TRBV29-1 and TRBJ1-2, reads SAVISQKPSRDICQRGTSLTIQCQVDSQVTMMFWYRQQPGQSLTLIATANQGSEATYESGFVIDKFPISRPNLTFSTLTVSNMSPEDSSIYLCSVFDSRYGYTFGSGTRLTVV.

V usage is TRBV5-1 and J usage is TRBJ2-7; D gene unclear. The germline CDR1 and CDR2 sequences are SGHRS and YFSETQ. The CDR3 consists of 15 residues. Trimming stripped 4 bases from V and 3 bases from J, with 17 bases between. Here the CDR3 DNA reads TGCGCCAGCAGCCAGCAGAGTCCAACCCACTACGAGCAGTACTTC. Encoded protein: CASSQQSPTHYEQYF.

The DNA for the CDR3 is TGTGCCAGCAGCCGCTTCAGCCCTGGTGAAGCTTTCTTT. It is translated as CASSRFSPGEAFF. V and J are TRBV7-9 and TRBJ1-1, with unresolved D. The CDR3 sequence is 13 residues long. The ends were cut back, 5 bases at V and 7 bases at J, with 14 bases in the middle. Germline CDR1 and CDR2: SEHNR and FQNEAQ (reference sequence).

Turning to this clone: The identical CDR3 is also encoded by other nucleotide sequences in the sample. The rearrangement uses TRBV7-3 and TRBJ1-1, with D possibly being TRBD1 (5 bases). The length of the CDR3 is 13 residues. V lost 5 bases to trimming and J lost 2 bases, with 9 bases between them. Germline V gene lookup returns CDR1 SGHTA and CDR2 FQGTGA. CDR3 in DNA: TGTGCCAGCAGCCGGGGACTTAACACTGAAGCTTTCTTT. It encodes CASSRGLNTEAFF.

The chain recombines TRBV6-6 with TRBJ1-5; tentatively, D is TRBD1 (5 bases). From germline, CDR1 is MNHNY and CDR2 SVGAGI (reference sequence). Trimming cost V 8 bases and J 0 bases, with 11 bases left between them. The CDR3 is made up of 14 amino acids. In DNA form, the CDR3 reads TGTGCCAGCCGGAACAGGAATAGCAATCAGCCCCAGCATTTT. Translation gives CASRNRNSNQPQHF.

The CDR3 DNA reads as TGTGCCACCAGCCCAGGGGGGATTGCCAAAAACATTCAGTACTTC. This gives the protein CATSPGGIAKNIQYF. The chain uses TRBV15 and TRBJ2-4; maybe TRBD1 (7 bases). Germline V gene data show CDR1 as LNHNV and CDR2 as YYDKDF (reference sequence). The CDR3 runs to 15 residues. The V end was cut by 5 bases, the J end by 1 base, with 12 bases between.

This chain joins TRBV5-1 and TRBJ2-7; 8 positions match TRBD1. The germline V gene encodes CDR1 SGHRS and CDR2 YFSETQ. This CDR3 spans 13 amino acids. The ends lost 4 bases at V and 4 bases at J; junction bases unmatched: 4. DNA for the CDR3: TGCGCCAGCAGCCCGGACAGGGTGTACGAGCAGTACTTC. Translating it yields CASSPDRVYEQYF.

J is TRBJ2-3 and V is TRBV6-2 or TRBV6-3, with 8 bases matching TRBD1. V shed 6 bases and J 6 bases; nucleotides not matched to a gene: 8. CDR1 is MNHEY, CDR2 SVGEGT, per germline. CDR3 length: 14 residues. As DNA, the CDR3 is TGTGCCAGCAGCACCGGACAGGGTTGGGATACGCAGTATTTT. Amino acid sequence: CASSTGQGWDTQYF.

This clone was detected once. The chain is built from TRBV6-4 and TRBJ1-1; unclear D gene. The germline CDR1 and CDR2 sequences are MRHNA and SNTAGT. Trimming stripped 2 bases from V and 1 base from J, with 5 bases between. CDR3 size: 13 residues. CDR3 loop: CASSDQENTEAFF. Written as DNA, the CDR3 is TGTGCCAGCAGTGACCAAGAGAACACTGAAGCTTTCTTT.

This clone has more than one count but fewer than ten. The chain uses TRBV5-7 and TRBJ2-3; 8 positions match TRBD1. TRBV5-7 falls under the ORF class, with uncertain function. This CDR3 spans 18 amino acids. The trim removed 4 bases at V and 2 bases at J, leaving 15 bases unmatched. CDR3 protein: CASSPYIDRGGPTDTQYF. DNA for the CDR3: TGTGCCAGCAGCCCATATATAGACAGGGGAGGCCCCACAGATACGCAGTATTTT.

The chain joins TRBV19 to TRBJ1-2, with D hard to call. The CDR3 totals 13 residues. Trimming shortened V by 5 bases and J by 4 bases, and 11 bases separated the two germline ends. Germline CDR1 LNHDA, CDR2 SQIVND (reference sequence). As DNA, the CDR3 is TGTGCCAGTAGTCCCGGACGGCTCTATGGCTACACCTTC. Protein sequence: CASSPGRLYGYTF.

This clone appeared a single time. DNA of the CDR3: TGTGCCAGCAGTTTAGGTGGTAGCGCGGCCCCAGAAAAACTGTTTTTT. It is translated as CASSLGGSAAPEKLFF. The chain combines TRBV28 with TRBJ1-4; no firm D call. The V gene lost 2 bases and the J gene lost 8 bases, with 18 bases spanning the gap. In germline, CDR1 is MDHEN, CDR2 SYDVKM. There are 16 residues in the CDR3.

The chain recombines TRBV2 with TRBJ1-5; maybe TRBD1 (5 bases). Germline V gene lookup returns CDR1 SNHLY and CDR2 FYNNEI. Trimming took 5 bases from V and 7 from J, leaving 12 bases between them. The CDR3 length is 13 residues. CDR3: CASSTHRGQPQHF. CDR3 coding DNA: TGTGCCAGCAGTACCCATCGGGGCCAGCCCCAGCATTTT.